This T cell receptor beta chain was identified during a study of OX40 agonist ivuxolimab in advanced cancers. About the study: As their treatment, patients were administered ivuxolimab, an agonistic anti-OX40 (CD134) antibody. Study-wide findings and caveats: Normalized expansion of T-cell clones was also low for some nonresponders. Expanded peripheral T cell antigen specificity was not determined. Relative to CD4+ cells, CD8+ T cells on average had more expanded clones.

TCRdb's copy holds only in-frame clones and misses some; the assay was immunoSEQ multiplex PCR. The sample comprises over 55,000 clones, 80% of which are singletons, and around 8% rests with the top ten. This clone was seen only once. What it binds is unknown. The CDR3 consists of 17 residues. The V end was cut by 1 base, the J end by 0 bases, with 13 bases between. Germline values: CDR1 MGHRA, CDR2 YSYEKL. The gene calls are TRBV4-1 and TRBJ1-3, with D maybe TRBD1 (5 bases). The material sequenced was CD4+ or CD8+ T cells sorted from blood, taken in a trial of the OX40 agonist ivuxolimab. The TCR comes from an adult with an advanced solid tumor such as melanoma, head and neck, liver or kidney cancer. The CDR3: CASSQVLRGSSGNTIYF. The CDR3 bases are TGCGCCAGCAGCCAAGTATTGCGGGGGTCCTCTGGAAACACCATATATTTT.